These 7 T cell receptor beta chains share one sample of origin, sequenced in a study of control samples from healthy donors and cancer patients. Sequencing used immunoSEQ multiplex PCR; TCRdb keeps in-frame clones, though not all of them. Among about 51,000 clones, about nine tenths were seen once, and the ten largest hold around 40%. Sequencing was performed on PBMCs. The receptors shown here come from a man aged 50-59 years with head and neck cancer.

CDR3 in DNA: TGTGCCTGGAGTGTAGTCTGGCCCTATTCCTACGAGCAGTACTTC. Translating it yields CAWSVVWPYSYEQYF. This rearrangement joins TRBV30 to TRBJ2-7; D remains ambiguous. The CDR3 runs to 15 residues. Per germline, CDR1 GTSNPN and CDR2 SVGIG (reference sequence). Trimming removed 0 bases at V and 1 base at J, with 13 bases between.

The rearrangement joins TRBV6-2 or TRBV6-3 to TRBJ2-3; 12 bases agree with TRBD2. The CDR3 runs 16 residues. V lost 5 bases, J lost 3 bases, and 6 bases stayed unmatched. Germline V gives CDR1 MNHEY, CDR2 SVGEGT. In DNA form, the CDR3 reads TGTGCCAGCAGTCTCAGGACTAGCGGGATAACAGATACGCAGTATTTT. Its translation: CASSLRTSGITDTQYF.

The chain combines TRBV11-2 with TRBJ2-7; D is possibly TRBD1 (6 bases). Germline V gene sequence: CDR1 SGHAT, CDR2 FQNNGV. This CDR3 is 15 amino acids long. Trimming pared 2 bases from V and 1 base from J, leaving 12 bases between. This CDR3 reads CASSLSRDTSYEQYF. For the CDR3, the DNA is TGTGCCAGCAGCTTATCCCGGGACACATCCTACGAGCAGTACTTC.

The chain joins TRBV29-1 to TRBJ2-1; 7 nucleotides align to TRBD2. Germline CDR1 and CDR2: SQVTM and ANQGSEA. CDR3 length: 14 residues. Losses at the gene ends were 3 bases for V and 9 bases for J; bases not matched to a gene: 11. The DNA for the CDR3 is TGCAGCGTTGAGCGGGGGTTTAGAGTGGGTGAGCAGTTCTTC. Its translation is CSVERGFRVGEQFF.

This clone was seen a few times. CDR3 protein: CASSDRTAATNEKLFF. The CDR3 region has the DNA TGCGCCAGCAGTGATAGGACAGCTGCAACTAATGAAAAACTGTTTTTT. This chain joins TRBV10-2 and TRBJ1-4, with TRBD1 as a possible D gene (6 bases). The germline V gene encodes CDR1 WSHSY and CDR2 SAAADI. The CDR3 runs to 16 residues. The ends were cut back, 3 bases at V and 0 bases at J, with 11 bases in the middle.

A few counts support this clone. The chain joins TRBV5-1 to TRBJ1-5, with 9 bases matching TRBD1. Looked up from germline, CDR1 is SGHRS and CDR2 is YFSETQ. Trimming removed 3 bases from V and 6 bases from J; junction bases left unmatched: 4. CDR3 length: 14 residues. The CDR3 reads CASSSGQGTQPQHF. For the CDR3, the DNA is TGCGCCAGCAGCTCCGGACAGGGGACTCAGCCCCAGCATTTT.

This clone has a single count. V is TRBV5-6 and J is TRBJ2-3, with D tentatively TRBD2 (6 bases). The V gene lost 0 bases and the J gene lost 4 bases, with 12 bases spanning the gap. Germline loops: CDR1 SGHDT, CDR2 YYEEEE. This CDR3 comprises 15 residues. The CDR3 spells CASSLGTGVADTQYF. The CDR3 coding sequence is TGTGCCAGCAGCTTGGGGACGGGAGTGGCAGATACGCAGTATTTT.